The present entry profiles one T cell receptor (beta chain) with its context. Antigen specificity is unknown. The junction departs from germline at one end; a sequencing error may be responsible. Per germline, CDR1 MNHEY and CDR2 SVGAGI. The CDR3 is made up of 14 amino acids. This record belongs to a study of T cell responses to AZD1222 COVID-19 vaccine. General study points: In a largely white British group with more females than males, clonal diversity was possibly underestimated. The number of AZD1222 recipients seropositive at baseline was only five to seven.

Profiling relied on immunoSEQ multiplex PCR, and the TCRdb table lists in-frame clones only, not all of them. The sample carries about 200,000 clones, 90% to 95% recorded once. Analysis merged second doses at about 4 or about 12 weeks. The TCR comes from an adult who received the AZD1222 COVID-19 vaccine. Sequencing was performed on peripheral blood, taken 28 days after the second AZD1222 dose. V and J are TRBV6-5 and TRBJ1-1; possible D gene TRBD1, 5 bases. CDR3 sequence: CASRRGGVNTEAFF. For the CDR3, the DNA is TGTGCCAGCCGGAGGGGCGGTGTGAACACTGAGGCTTTCTTT.